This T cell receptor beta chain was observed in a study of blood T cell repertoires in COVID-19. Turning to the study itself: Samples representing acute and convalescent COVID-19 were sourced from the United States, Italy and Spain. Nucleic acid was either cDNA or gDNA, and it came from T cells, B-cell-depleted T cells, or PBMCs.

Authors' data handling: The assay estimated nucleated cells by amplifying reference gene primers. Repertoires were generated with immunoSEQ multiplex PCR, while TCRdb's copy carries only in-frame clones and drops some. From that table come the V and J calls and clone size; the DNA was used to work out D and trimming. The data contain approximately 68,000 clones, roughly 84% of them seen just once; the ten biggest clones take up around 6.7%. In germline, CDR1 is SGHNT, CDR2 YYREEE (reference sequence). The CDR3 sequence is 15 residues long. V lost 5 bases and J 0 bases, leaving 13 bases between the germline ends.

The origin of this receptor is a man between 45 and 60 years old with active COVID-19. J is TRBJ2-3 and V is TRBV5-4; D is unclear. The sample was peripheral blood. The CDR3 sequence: CASRPQDSSTDTQYF. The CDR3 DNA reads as TGTGCCAGCAGGCCCCAGGATTCTAGCACAGATACGCAGTATTTT.